This entry lists 14 T cell receptor beta chains sequenced from one sample in a study of T cells in Graves' hyperthyroidism and ophthalmopathy. Researchers took RNA transcripts and amplified the TCR beta CDR3 regions from them. Carried out on the TCR CDR3, a first-round RT-PCR used the HTBI primer set. Each CDR3 protein gets one entry after TCRdb re-called the multiplex PCR reads with MiXCR. The sample has 95,000 to 110,000 distinct CDR3 sequences; approximately 15% are singletons. The source material was blood. These receptors were obtained from a woman between 45 and 65 years old with Graves' hyperthyroidism.

This clonotype showed up many times. The chain uses TRBV7-9 and TRBJ1-6; no firm D call. The V gene lost 10 bases and the J gene lost 7 bases, with 11 bases spanning the gap. CDR1 and CDR2 from the germline V gene are SEHNR and FQNEAQ (reference sequence). The CDR3 has 12 amino acids. This CDR3 reads CATHNWNSPLHF. The CDR3 nucleotides read TGTGCCACCCATAATTGGAATTCACCCCTCCACTTT.

There are many counts of this clonotype. This chain uses TRBV19 with TRBJ1-1, with TRBD1 as a possible D gene (5 bases). The CDR3 spans 13 residues. V shed 5 bases and J shed 7 bases, with 14 bases lying between them. Germline V CDR1 and CDR2: LNHDA, SQIVND (reference sequence). As DNA, the CDR3 is TGTGCCAGTAGTCCCGGGAGGGGATTTGAAGCTTTCTTT. Amino acids: CASSPGRGFEAFF.

Concerning this clonotype itself: This could be a read error, since a much larger clone is one nucleotide away. The chain couples TRBV5-1 to TRBJ2-7; D possibly uses TRBD1 or TRBD2 (5 bases each). V shed 10 bases and J shed 4 bases, with 15 bases lying between them. The CDR3 extends over 12 amino acids. Per germline, CDR1 SGHRS and CDR2 YFSETQ. CDR3: CAGAGSPYEQYF. The CDR3 DNA sequence: TGCGCCGGCGCAGGGAGCCCTTACGAGCAGTACTTC.

At least ten counts were recorded for this clonotype. The chain is built from TRBV11-2 and TRBJ2-2, with D maybe TRBD2 (6 bases). Germline V lookup: CDR1 SGHAT, CDR2 FQNNGV. CDR3 length equals 16 residues. Trimming removed 5 bases from V and 4 bases from J, with 17 bases in between. This CDR3 is CASSPTGLPATGELFF. The CDR3 DNA follows: TGTGCCAGCAGCCCCACGGGACTTCCAGCCACCGGGGAGCTGTTTTTT.

The chain uses TRBV24-1 and TRBJ2-5; TRBD1 matches 11 bases. This CDR3 spans 14 amino acids. The germline CDR1 and CDR2 sequences are KGHDR and SFDVKD. The J segment lost 5 bases and the V segment lost 7 bases, leaving 5 bases of the junction unmatched. The DNA for the CDR3 is TGTGCCACCAGGCGGACAGGGGGCGCGGAGACCCAGTACTTC. It translates to CATRRTGGAETQYF.

This clonotype has at least ten counts. The V and J genes are TRBV7-9 and TRBJ2-7; 11 nucleotides agree with TRBD2. The CDR3 has 15 residues. Germline CDR1 reads SEHNR; CDR2 reads FQNEAQ (reference sequence). Trimming removed 5 bases from V and 0 bases from J; junction bases left unmatched: 3. CDR3 sequence reads: CASSLGTSGSYEQYV. CDR3 coding DNA: TGTGCCAGCAGCCTCGGGACTAGCGGCTCCTACGAGCAGTACGTC.

The chain uses TRBV28 and TRBJ2-1; 10 bases line up with TRBD2. CDR3 length equals 15 residues. V lost 4 bases and J lost 5; bases outside the gene matches: 5. CDR1 is MDHEN, CDR2 SYDVKM, per germline. The CDR3 is CASSSLAGADNEQFF. The CDR3 DNA sequence: TGTGCCAGCAGTTCGCTAGCGGGAGCCGACAATGAGCAGTTCTTC.

The rearrangement links TRBV3-1 to TRBJ2-5; D unclear. CDR3 size: 13 residues. V lost 1 base and J 6 bases, leaving 9 bases between the germline ends. Germline CDR1 reads LGHDT; CDR2 reads YNNKEL (reference sequence). The chain's CDR3 is CASSQVLRKTQYF. CDR3 nucleotides: TGTGCCAGCAGCCAAGTGCTACGGAAGACCCAGTACTTC.

This clonotype came up many times. This sequence joins TRBV6-1 and TRBJ2-1, with D possibly matching TRBD2 (5 bases). Germline lookup yields CDR1 MNHNS and CDR2 SASEGT. Trimming stripped 5 bases from V and 9 bases from J, with 20 bases between. The length of the CDR3 is 15 residues. The CDR3 nucleotides read TGTGCCAGCAGTCCCGGTACAAGGGCCGCGGGTGAGCAGTTCTTC. It encodes CASSPGTRAAGEQFF.

This clonotype was seen a handful of times. This chain uses TRBV20-1 with TRBJ2-2; D may be TRBD2 (6 bases). Trimming removed 0 bases from V and 4 bases from J, with 18 bases in between. Germline V gives CDR1 DFQATT, CDR2 SNEGSKA (reference sequence). The CDR3 covers 17 residues. The CDR3 DNA follows: TGCAGTGCTAGAGACTCCCACTATAGCGGCACCACCGGGGAGCTGTTTTTT. It is translated as CSARDSHYSGTTGELFF.

At least ten counts were recorded for this clonotype. This CDR3 is CSAARTSGRRTDTQYF. The CDR3 nucleotides are TGCAGTGCTGCCCGGACTAGCGGGCGTCGCACAGATACGCAGTATTTT. The chain uses TRBV20-1 and TRBJ2-3; 11 bases are shared with TRBD2. The germline gives CDR1 DFQATT, CDR2 SNEGSKA (reference sequence). This CDR3 contains 16 residues. The ends lost 5 bases at V and 1 base at J; junction bases unmatched: 8.

J is TRBJ2-5 and V is TRBV7-2, with TRBD1 identical over 12 bases. Trimming at V came to 4 bases and at J to 7 bases, leaving 7 bases not matched to a gene. This CDR3 has 15 amino acids. The germline gives CDR1 SGHTA, CDR2 FQGNSA. The CDR3 loop reads CASSWGTGGLGTQYF. As DNA, the CDR3 is TGTGCCAGCAGCTGGGGGACAGGGGGCTTGGGGACCCAGTACTTC. Together with reference TRBV7-2 and TRBJ2-5, the CDR3 gives the full variable domain: GAGVSQSPSNKVTEKGKDVELRCDPISGHTALYWYRQSLGQGLEFLIYFQGNSAPDKSGLPSDRFSAERTGGSVSTLTIQRTQQEDSAVYLCASSWGTGGLGTQYFGPGTRLLVL.

This clonotype has ten or more counts. The chain is built from TRBV5-1 and TRBJ2-3; D ambiguous. CDR1 is SGHRS, CDR2 YFSETQ, per germline. The CDR3 extends over 14 amino acids. Trimming left V 3 bases short and J 2 bases short, with 10 bases between. CDR3 DNA: TGCGCCAGCAGCTCCCGGACGGTCACAGATACGCAGTATTTT. It is translated as CASSSRTVTDTQYF.

This clonotype was picked up many times. The DNA for the CDR3 is TGTGCCAGCAGTTTATCGTCCAGGGGCAAAAACATTCAGTACTTC. It codes for CASSLSSRGKNIQYF. The chain has TRBV28 and TRBJ2-4, with TRBD1 as a possible D gene (6 bases). This CDR3 comprises 15 residues. Germline CDR1 and CDR2: MDHEN and SYDVKM. V was trimmed by 1 base and J by 3 bases, leaving 10 bases between them.